This TCR beta chain comes out of a study of tumor-infiltrating lymphocytes in localized non-small cell lung cancer. Study at large: Resected tumor was paired with non-adjacent uninvolved lung from the same patient.

V lost 5 bases to trimming and J lost 0 bases, with 13 bases between them. In germline, CDR1 is SEHNR, CDR2 FQNEAQ (reference sequence). The CDR3 contains 15 residues. Repertoires were generated with immunoSEQ multiplex PCR, while TCRdb's copy carries only in-frame clones and drops some. Altogether about 14,000 clones are present, 55% to 70% being singletons, with the ten largest covering about 9.8%. The specimen was lung tumor tissue. The clonotype comes from a human donor with non-small cell lung cancer. This chain connects TRBV7-9 to TRBJ1-2; D is unresolved. CDR3 nucleotides: TGTGCCAGCAGCCCCCGGATCGGGCCTAACTATGGCTACACCTTC. Encoded protein: CASSPRIGPNYGYTF. Full variable domain (rest looked up from reference TRBV7-9 and TRBJ1-2): DTGVSQNPRHKITKRGQNVTFRCDPISEHNRLYWYRQTLGQGPEFLTYFQNEAQLEKSRLLSDRFSAERPKGSFSTLEIQRTEQGDSAMYLCASSPRIGPNYGYTFGSGTRLTVV.